Below are 20 T cell receptor beta chains sequenced from a single sample in a study of T cells in Graves' hyperthyroidism and ophthalmopathy. Authors of the study amplified TCR beta CDR3 regions from RNA transcripts. Carried out on the TCR CDR3, a first-round RT-PCR used the HTBI primer set. From the multiplex PCR reads, TCRdb called clonotypes with MiXCR, one entry per CDR3 protein. The table records 550,000 to 600,000 distinct CDR3 sequences, 16% of them present only once. Sequencing was carried out using blood. The receptors here all came from a woman under 30 with Graves' hyperthyroidism.

In the case of this clonotype: This clone may be a read error of a much larger clone one base away. The chain uses TRBV3-1 and TRBJ2-3; perhaps TRBD2 as D (6 bases). The CDR3 is 15 residues long. V was trimmed by 6 bases and J by 0 bases, leaving 13 bases between them. Germline CDR1 reads LGHDT; CDR2 reads YNNKEL (reference sequence). This CDR3 reads CASSGTGPSTDTQYF. The CDR3 DNA reads TGTGCCAGCAGTGGGACTGGACCTAGCACAGATACGCAGTATTTT.

This clonotype was detected many times. The chain carries TRBV15 and TRBJ1-1, with no clear D. Trimming shortened V by 0 bases and J by 5 bases, and 13 bases separated the two germline ends. Germline V lookup: CDR1 LNHNV, CDR2 YYDKDF (reference sequence). The length of the CDR3 is 15 residues. For the CDR3, the DNA is TGTGCCACCAGCAGAGATCGTGTGGGCCTGACTGAAGCTTTCTTT. Translating gives CATSRDRVGLTEAFF. Using reference TRBV15 and TRBJ1-1 for the parts outside the CDR3, the full variable domain is DAMVIQNPRYQVTQFGKPVTLSCSQTLNHNVMYWYQQKSSQAPKLLFHYYDKDFNNEADTPDNFQSRRPNTSFCFLDIRSPGLGDTAMYLCATSRDRVGLTEAFFGQGTRLTVV.

This clonotype has a handful of counts. J is TRBJ2-7 and V is TRBV20-1; 8 bases fit TRBD1. The CDR3 covers 14 residues. CDR1 is DFQATT, CDR2 SNEGSKA, per germline (reference sequence). Germline trimming cut 3 bases from V and 5 bases from J; bases unmatched to any gene: 9. The DNA for the CDR3 is TGCAGTGCTAGCCAAGGGACAGGTTCCGACGAGCAGTACTTC. Amino acid sequence: CSASQGTGSDEQYF.

The table lists this clonotype with many counts. The V gene is TRBV12-3 or TRBV12-4, the J gene TRBJ2-7; tentatively, D is TRBD2 (7 bases). The CDR3 totals 17 residues. V lost 5 bases and J 6 bases, leaving 26 bases between the germline ends. The CDR3 sequence: CASSPFDQGRASLEQYF. The CDR3 coding sequence is TGTGCCAGCAGTCCTTTTGACCAGGGGAGGGCCTCTCTCGAGCAGTACTTC.

This clonotype occurred a few times. The chain joins TRBV29-1 to TRBJ2-1; TRBD2 might be the D (6 bases). Deletions cut 3 bases from V and 0 bases from J, with 15 bases between. Germline V gives CDR1 SQVTM, CDR2 ANQGSEA. The CDR3 totals 16 residues. The CDR3 protein is CSVDPGTSRSYNEQFF. CDR3 bases: TGCAGCGTTGACCCCGGGACTTCCCGCTCCTACAATGAGCAGTTCTTC.

The chain recombines TRBV25-1 with TRBJ1-5; no clear D. The germline V and J ends were trimmed by 4 bases and 3 bases, with 10 bases remaining between them. The germline V gene has CDR1 MGHDK and CDR2 SYGVNS. The CDR3 is made up of 14 amino acids. The CDR3 loop reads CASSAVGANQPQHF. The DNA for the CDR3 is TGTGCCAGCAGTGCAGTAGGCGCCAATCAGCCCCAGCATTTT.

This clonotype was detected ten times or more. The rearrangement uses TRBV29-1 and TRBJ2-3, with TRBD1 matching 8 bases. The CDR3 loop spans 12 amino acids. Losses at the gene ends were 7 bases for V and 1 base for J; bases not matched to a gene: 1. Germline CDR1 is SQVTM and CDR2 is ANQGSEA. CDR3 sequence: CSATGGTDTQYF. The CDR3 DNA follows: TGCAGCGCGACAGGGGGCACAGATACGCAGTATTTT.

On this clonotype: A read error is possible here, since a much larger clone lies one base away. The rearrangement links TRBV7-9 to TRBJ2-7, with unresolved D. The germline V gene encodes CDR1 SEHNR and CDR2 FQNEAQ (reference sequence). The CDR3 runs 12 residues. Trimming cost V 6 bases and J 6 bases, with 12 bases left between them. The CDR3 here is CASSGGSGEQYF. In nucleotides, the CDR3 is TGTGCCAGCAGTGGCGGCTCTGGCGAGCAGTACTTC. Together with reference TRBV7-9 and TRBJ2-7, the CDR3 gives the full variable domain: DTGVSQNPRHKITKRGQNVTFRCDPISEHNRLYWYRQTLGQGPEFLTYFQNEAQLEKSRLLSDRFSAERPKGSFSTLEIQRTEQGDSAMYLCASSGGSGEQYFGPGTRLTVT.

Ten or more counts support this clonotype. The chain is built from TRBV6-1 and TRBJ2-7, with D perhaps matching TRBD1 or TRBD2 (5 bases each). CDR1 and CDR2 from the germline V gene are MNHNS and SASEGT. With 3 bases removed from V and 4 bases from J, the gap between germline ends came to 10 bases. This CDR3 is 13 amino acids long. CDR3 DNA sequence: TGTGCCAGCAGTGACGGGACCTTTTACGAGCAGTACTTC. Protein sequence: CASSDGTFYEQYF.

The rearrangement joins TRBV24-1 to TRBJ2-7; 7 positions agree with TRBD1. The CDR3 spans 16 residues. V gave up 2 bases and J gave up 2 bases; unmatched junction bases: 8. Per germline, CDR1 KGHDR and CDR2 SFDVKD. The CDR3 nucleotides are TGTGCCACCAGTGATTCAACCGGGACAGCCGCCTACGAGCAGTACTTC. This encodes CATSDSTGTAAYEQYF.

Many counts were recorded for this clonotype. The chain links TRBV6-1 to TRBJ2-1; TRBD1 matches 10 bases. The germline CDR1 and CDR2 sequences are MNHNS and SASEGT. There are 15 residues in the CDR3. J gave up 4 bases and V 5 bases, and 5 bases lay outside the gene matches. The CDR3 coding sequence is TGTGCCAGCAGTTTCGGGACAGGGGTATACAATGAGCAGTTCTTC. Translation gives CASSFGTGVYNEQFF.

This rearrangement joins TRBV4-2 to TRBJ1-2, with 7 bases lining up with TRBD1. Germline-derived CDR1 and CDR2 are LGHNA and YNFKEQ. Germline trimming cut 0 bases from V and 4 bases from J; bases unmatched to any gene: 2. The CDR3 has 14 residues. The CDR3 DNA is TGTGCCAGCAGCCAAGAATCAGGGGGCTATGGCTACACCTTC. Translated, it gives CASSQESGGYGYTF.

This clonotype was counted between two and nine times. The chain recombines TRBV20-1 with TRBJ1-5, with 8 bases identical to TRBD1. The CDR3 has 17 residues. CDR1 DFQATT and CDR2 SNEGSKA come from the germline V gene (reference sequence). The ends lost 1 base at V and 2 bases at J; junction bases unmatched: 10. This CDR3 reads CSARVDRGVERNQPQHF. In nucleotides, the CDR3 is TGCAGTGCTAGAGTCGACAGGGGTGTGGAGCGCAATCAGCCCCAGCATTTT.

This rearrangement joins TRBV5-6 to TRBJ2-1; D not certain. This CDR3 comprises 15 residues. Trimming shortened V by 1 base and J by 0 bases, and 8 bases separated the two germline ends. Germline CDR1 is SGHDT and CDR2 is YYEEEE. CDR3 region: CASSLTTSSYNEQFF. Written as DNA, the CDR3 is TGTGCCAGCAGCTTGACTACCAGCTCCTACAATGAGCAGTTCTTC.

Regarding this clonotype: A read error is possible here, since a much larger clone lies one base away. The genes are TRBV7-3 and TRBJ2-5; unclear D gene. The CDR3 runs 13 residues. Germline CDR1 and CDR2: SGHTA and FQGTGA. In DNA, the CDR3 is TGTGCCAGCGGCTTGGTGCTCGGGGAGACCCAGTACTTC. Protein sequence: CASGLVLGETQYF.

The chain links TRBV28 to TRBJ1-2; D gene unclear. V was pared by 3 bases and J by 5 bases, with 7 bases between. Germline lookup yields CDR1 MDHEN and CDR2 SYDVKM. The CDR3 has 12 residues. CDR3 sequence: CASSLAAYGYTF. The CDR3 bases are TGTGCCAGCAGTTTGGCAGCATATGGCTACACCTTC.

The chain employs TRBV5-1 and TRBJ1-2, with TRBD1 matching 7 bases. The germline CDR1 and CDR2 sequences are SGHRS and YFSETQ. With 3 bases clipped from V and 9 bases from J, the junction kept 5 bases outside the gene matches. The CDR3 length is 12 residues. CDR3: CASSWAGGSYTF. The CDR3 DNA follows: TGCGCCAGCAGCTGGGCAGGGGGGAGCTACACCTTC.

This clonotype was seen ten or more times. The chain joins TRBV12-3 or TRBV12-4 to TRBJ1-2; 9 nucleotides line up with TRBD1. Unmatched junction bases numbered 5, after V lost 5 bases and J lost 4 bases. The CDR3 is made up of 14 amino acids. The CDR3 DNA is TGTGCCAGCAGTCGGACAGGGGTGGGCTATGGCTACACCTTC. This translates into CASSRTGVGYGYTF.

This clonotype was seen a few times. This rearrangement joins TRBV9 to TRBJ2-7; 8 bases are a match to TRBD2. Germline lookup yields CDR1 SGDLS and CDR2 YYNGEE. The length of the CDR3 is 14 residues. V shed 4 bases, J shed 7 bases, and the junction held 10 bases outside the gene matches. The CDR3 DNA sequence: TGTGCCAGCAGCTCCCGGACATCGGGGGGGGAGCAGTACTTC. Translation: CASSSRTSGGEQYF.

The V and J genes are TRBV12-3 or TRBV12-4 and TRBJ2-1; TRBD2 is a possible D gene (7 bases). The CDR3 is 16 amino acids. V was shortened by 5 bases and J by 3 bases, with 17 bases between the two germline ends. In nucleotides, the CDR3 is TGTGCCAGCAGTCCCATCGGCGGGGGCCTCTACAATGAGCAGTTCTTC. Translating it yields CASSPIGGGLYNEQFF.